A selection of T cell receptor beta chains follows, all from one sample in a study of T cells in Graves' hyperthyroidism and ophthalmopathy. TCRdb recomputed calls from the multiplex PCR reads with MiXCR, one row per CDR3 protein. The repertoire has about 700,000 distinct CDR3 sequences, about 14% of them found once; the top ten carry 10%. Sequencing used blood. These receptors all stem from a woman aged 18-29 years with Graves' hyperthyroidism. CDR3s include the opening cysteine and the closing phenylalanine or tryptophan. The D gene is left open where the match is weak. Clone sizes are given selectively: once, few, many, or a class where the clone is expanded.

abundance: -; v_gene: TRBV4-2; j_gene: TRBJ2-2; d_gene: TRBD2; CDR3nt: TGTGCCAGCAGCCGCGGACTAGCGGGAGAATTGAACACCGGGGAGCTGTTTTTT; CDR3aa: CASSRGLAGELNTGELFF
abundance: many; v_gene: TRBV20-1; j_gene: TRBJ2-5; d_gene: -; CDR3nt: TGCAGTACTCGACGGGACATGGGAGAGACCCAGTACTTC; CDR3aa: CSTRRDMGETQYF
abundance: -; v_gene: TRBV28; j_gene: TRBJ2-7; d_gene: -; CDR3nt: TGTGCCAGCAGCCTGTTGAGGGACTACGAGCAGTACTTC; CDR3aa: CASSLLRDYEQYF
abundance: many; v_gene: TRBV10-3; j_gene: TRBJ1-1; d_gene: -; CDR3nt: TGTGCCATCCGCCCGGGGGGCAGCACTGAAGCTTTCTTT; CDR3aa: CAIRPGGSTEAFF
abundance: few; v_gene: TRBV12-3/TRBV12-4; j_gene: TRBJ2-7; d_gene: TRBD1; CDR3nt: TGTGCCAGCAGGCCGGGACAGGGTGGCTCCTACGAGCAGTACTTC; CDR3aa: CASRPGQGGSYEQYF
abundance: few; v_gene: TRBV3-1; j_gene: TRBJ2-1; d_gene: TRBD1; CDR3nt: TGTGCCAGCAGCCCTTCGCAGGGGGCGTATCCGAATGAGCAGTTCTTC; CDR3aa: CASSPSQGAYPNEQFF
abundance: many; v_gene: TRBV12-3/TRBV12-4; j_gene: TRBJ2-1; d_gene: -; CDR3nt: TGTGCCAGCAGTCCTTGGGCTAGCGGGACAGGTGAGCAGTTCTTC; CDR3aa: CASSPWASGTGEQFF
abundance: many; v_gene: TRBV20-1; j_gene: TRBJ2-7; d_gene: -; CDR3nt: TGCAGTGCCTCACCGGGACTCCACGGAAACGAGCAGTACTTC; CDR3aa: CSASPGLHGNEQYF
abundance: -; v_gene: TRBV6-1; j_gene: TRBJ2-7; d_gene: -; CDR3nt: TGTACCAGCAGCGCGGGACCCGTCTACGAGCAGTACTTC; CDR3aa: CTSSAGPVYEQYF
abundance: -; v_gene: TRBV19; j_gene: TRBJ2-1; d_gene: TRBD2; CDR3nt: TGTGCCAGTAGTATAGTGAGACTAGCGGGAAGAGAGCAGTTCTTC; CDR3aa: CASSIVRLAGREQFF
abundance: many; v_gene: TRBV20-1; j_gene: TRBJ1-5; d_gene: TRBD1; CDR3nt: TGCAGTGCTCCTCCCCCTGGACAGGGGACTCAGCCCCAGCATTTT; CDR3aa: CSAPPPGQGTQPQHF
abundance: -; v_gene: TRBV18; j_gene: TRBJ2-7; d_gene: TRBD1; CDR3nt: TGTGCCAGCAGCCAAGAACCGACAGGGTCCCACGAGCAGTACTTC; CDR3aa: CASSQEPTGSHEQYF
abundance: many; v_gene: TRBV20-1; j_gene: TRBJ2-1; d_gene: TRBD2; CDR3nt: TGCAGTGCTGATAGCGGGAGGTACAATGAGCAGTTCTTC; CDR3aa: CSADSGRYNEQFF
abundance: -; v_gene: TRBV14; j_gene: TRBJ2-1; d_gene: -; CDR3nt: TGTGCCAGCAGCCAAGACTCGGGCAGGGGACTGAAGTTCAATGAGCAGTTCTTC; CDR3aa: CASSQDSGRGLKFNEQFF
abundance: -; v_gene: TRBV6-1; j_gene: TRBJ2-1; d_gene: TRBD2; CDR3nt: TGTGCCAGCAGCTGGCCGGGACTAGCGGGAGACAATGAGCAGTTCTTC; CDR3aa: CASSWPGLAGDNEQFF
abundance: few; v_gene: TRBV19; j_gene: TRBJ1-2; d_gene: -; CDR3nt: TGTGCCAGTAGTTTGGGCAGGGCATTGGGCTACACCTTC; CDR3aa: CASSLGRALGYTF
abundance: -; v_gene: TRBV30; j_gene: TRBJ2-7; d_gene: -; CDR3nt: TGTGCCTGGAGTTCGACGGGGCCGTGGGAGCAGTACTTC; CDR3aa: CAWSSTGPWEQYF
abundance: few; v_gene: TRBV30; j_gene: TRBJ2-5; d_gene: TRBD2; CDR3nt: TGTGCCTGGAGCCCTCCAGGGACTAGCGGGAGTTTCGAGACCCAGTACTTC; CDR3aa: CAWSPPGTSGSFETQYF
abundance: -; v_gene: TRBV4-3; j_gene: TRBJ1-4; d_gene: -; CDR3nt: TGCGCCAGCAGCACCGGGGTGGGGGCTGTGGAAAAACTGTTTTTT; CDR3aa: CASSTGVGAVEKLFF
abundance: many; v_gene: TRBV11-3; j_gene: TRBJ2-4; d_gene: -; CDR3nt: TGTGCCAGCAGCTTTTCCCCCCTTACAGGGGCCAAAAACATTCAGTACTTC; CDR3aa: CASSFSPLTGAKNIQYF
abundance: many; v_gene: TRBV20-1; j_gene: TRBJ2-1; d_gene: -; CDR3nt: TGCAGCGGCATTGGGGGGAGACGGGGCAATGAGCAGTTCTTC; CDR3aa: CSGIGGRRGNEQFF
abundance: -; v_gene: TRBV4-3; j_gene: TRBJ1-4; d_gene: -; CDR3nt: TGCGCCAGCAGCCAAGGAGGAGGGCTGAAGTATGAAAAACTGTTTTTT; CDR3aa: CASSQGGGLKYEKLFF
abundance: many; v_gene: TRBV6-5; j_gene: TRBJ2-7; d_gene: TRBD2; CDR3nt: TGTGCCAGCAGTTACTACAGACTAGCGGGAGACTACGAGCAGTACTTC; CDR3aa: CASSYYRLAGDYEQYF
abundance: many; v_gene: TRBV6-1; j_gene: TRBJ2-3; d_gene: -; CDR3nt: TGTGCCAGCAGTTTGACCTCCCACACGGGGTCCCAGTATTTT; CDR3aa: CASSLTSHTGSQYF
abundance: once; v_gene: TRBV20-1; j_gene: TRBJ2-3; d_gene: TRBD2; CDR3nt: TGCAGTGAAAGACCGGGACTAGGGCCTCTTGCGCAGTATTTT; CDR3aa: CSERPGLGPLAQYF
abundance: many; v_gene: TRBV20-1; j_gene: TRBJ2-3; d_gene: -; CDR3nt: TGCAGTGCTACTAAAATAGGGGAAAGCACAGATACGCAGTATTTT; CDR3aa: CSATKIGESTDTQYF
abundance: many; v_gene: TRBV2; j_gene: TRBJ2-7; d_gene: TRBD1; CDR3nt: TGTGCCAGCAGTGTACCCGGGACAGGGTTGTACGAGCAGTACTTC; CDR3aa: CASSVPGTGLYEQYF
abundance: few; v_gene: TRBV13; j_gene: TRBJ2-5; d_gene: -; CDR3nt: TGTGCCAGCAGCTCGGAGAGGGGTTGGCAAGAGACCCAGTACTTC; CDR3aa: CASSSERGWQETQYF